This T cell receptor beta chain was identified during a study of T cell responses to AZD1222 COVID-19 vaccine (dated by TCRdb to the early 2020s). Looking at the study overall: AZD1222 recipients whose second dose came at about 4 weeks and those whose second dose came at about 12 weeks were combined into one group, since spike-specific TCR depth and breadth did not differ between the two schedules. A total of 233 trial participants underwent TCR sequencing, of whom more than 200 had received two doses of AZD1222 and 26 had received two doses of the MenACWY control vaccine. Trial participants were enrolled into age subgroups of 18-55, 56-69 and 70-plus years, which contained around 150, 28 and 57 TCR-sequenced participants, respectively.

A remark on this clone: The antigen it binds to is not known. Per-nucleotide qualities are absent, and no much larger clonotype sits a single base away.

The CDR3 regions of human TCRbeta chains were subjected to immunosequencing. Turning to the authors' computational methods: TCRs in the repertoires were matched against a reference library of SARS-CoV-2-specific TCRs that had been generated with the MIRA antigen-specificity platform. Breadth was defined as the fraction of unique TCRs that were SARS-CoV-2-associated, and depth was defined as the fraction of total T cells that were SARS-CoV-2-associated. Using the MIRA data, every spike-specific TCR was mapped to the spike region that the TCR reacted to and assigned to either a CD4 or a CD8 class. Log10-transformed breadth and depth values were compared by one-way ANOVA with Sidak's multiple comparisons tests. TCRdb holds this immuneACCESS table with in-frame rearrangements only. Some clones are missing; in checked studies, unresolved V genes explain under half, and the rest has no known cause. V, J and clone size reflect that table, while D and trimming were determined from the DNA. In all, the sample holds about 120,000 clones, and 88% of those were seen once. The leading ten clones occupy more than 5.5% of the sample.

Read against the paper, the sample's time point label means: baseline before first vaccination. Samples from vaccinated people were obtained from the UK trials COV001 and COV002, which included a single-blind randomized controlled phase 2/3 trial of AZD1222 (ChAdOx1 nCoV-19) in healthy adults. Trial participant PBMC samples were collected at day 0 and day 28 after the second dose for TCRbeta chain sequencing. Based on the germline V gene, the CDR1 and CDR2 sequences are SGHTA and FQGNSA. The CDR3 goes from the cysteine to the phenylalanine over 16 residues. The sequence is cut down to CDR3 DNA, 48 bases in frame from base 1. Germline trimming amounts to 0 bases on V and 9 bases on J, with 11 as the count of junction bases outside the gene matches. Summary of the overall study and its limitations: Because no samples from the day 14 peak response were available, repertoires could be characterized only after the peak T cell response. In the small 56-69-year group, the increase in depth fell short of significance, most likely because of low power. Vaccine-associated CD4 TCRs spanned the whole spike protein, with dominant responses in regions 160-218 and 743-854. Only a handful of AZD1222 recipients were SARS-CoV-2 seropositive at baseline, limiting conclusions about previously exposed vaccinees. Most participants were white British and females outnumbered males, and the authors suggested that clonal diversity may have been underestimated. Epitopes outside the regions mutated in the B.1.351 and B.1.1.7 variants were reportedly recognized by nearly half of the unique spike-specific TCRs. A significant rise in spike-specific TCR breadth and depth was observed after two AZD1222 doses relative to day 0 and relative to MenACWY recipients.

The sequence was obtained from an adult in good health. The sequencing here drew on peripheral blood, taken on day 0 of AZD1222 vaccination. The chain is assembled from TRBV7-2 and TRBJ2-4; 7 bases in the middle match TRBD1. CDR3 sequence: CASSLAATGIYSIQYF. In nucleotide form, the sequence is TGTGCCAGCAGCTTAGCCGCGACAGGGATTTATAGCATTCAGTACTTC. Reference TRBV7-2 and TRBJ2-4 genes cover what lies past the CDR3, so the full variable domain is GAGVSQSPSNKVTEKGKDVELRCDPISGHTALYWYRQSLGQGLEFLIYFQGNSAPDKSGLPSDRFSAERTGGSVSTLTIQRTQQEDSAVYLCASSLAATGIYSIQYFGAGTRLSVL.